The entry that follows covers one T cell receptor (beta chain) sequence. This sample was included in a study of identifying expanded T cells in peripheral blood. V dropped 4 bases and J dropped 1 base, with 13 bases sitting between them. The CDR3 is made up of 15 amino acids. Looked up from germline, CDR1 is MGHRA and CDR2 is YSYEKL. Collection occurred without any documented infections or immune events in donors. Produced via immunoSEQ multiplex PCR; TCRdb's table is partial and in-frame only. The table records about 91,000 clones, about nine tenths of them present only once. Sequenced material: blood. The receptor comes from a person aged 18 to 70 in good health. The V call is TRBV4-1, the J call TRBJ1-1, with D unclear. As DNA, the CDR3 is TGCGCCAGCAGCCCTGAGTCGCGTCAGAACACTGAAGCTTTCTTT. It codes for CASSPESRQNTEAFF.